Following are 20 T cell receptor beta chains from one sample sequenced in a study of blood T cell repertoires in COVID-19. The table came from immunoSEQ multiplex PCR; TCRdb's copy has only in-frame clones and leaves some out. The sample gives about 260,000 clones, 88% of which show up once; 0.7% is in the top ten. Sequencing was done on a sample of peripheral blood. The receptor set was obtained from a human donor in a cohort sampled during active COVID-19.

V is TRBV7-9 and J is TRBJ2-7; TRBD2 matches 8 bases. V was pared by 1 base and J by 4 bases, with 6 bases of the junction left unmatched. The CDR3 covers 15 residues. Germline lookup yields CDR1 SEHNR and CDR2 FQNEAQ (reference sequence). The CDR3 is CASSLVVTSEYEQYF. CDR3 nucleotide sequence: TGTGCCAGCAGCTTAGTTGTGACTAGCGAGTACGAGCAGTACTTC.

The rearrangement links TRBV6-5 to TRBJ2-7; 8 bases line up with TRBD1. The CDR3 totals 13 residues. With V trimmed by 11 bases and J by 2 bases, 8 bases remained unmatched. Germline V CDR1 and CDR2: MNHEY, SVGAGI. The CDR3 region is CALSRTGTYEQYF. The CDR3 DNA is TGTGCCCTCAGCCGGACAGGGACCTACGAGCAGTACTTC.

The chain employs TRBV7-2 and TRBJ1-1, with 7 bases matching TRBD1. The CDR3 is made up of 14 amino acids. Germline CDR1 is SGHTA and CDR2 is FQGNSA. Unmatched junction bases numbered 7, after V lost 5 bases and J lost 4 bases. CDR3 bases: TGTGCCAGCAGCCGGGGACAGAGTAGCACTGAAGCTTTCTTT. Protein product: CASSRGQSSTEAFF.

This clone came up once. This chain's CDR3 is CASSLALPYGYTF. In DNA, the CDR3 is TGTGCCAGCAGTTTAGCACTCCCCTATGGCTACACCTTC. The chain uses TRBV12-3 or TRBV12-4 and TRBJ1-2; no firm D call. CDR3 length equals 13 residues. The V end lost 0 bases, the J end lost 4 bases, and 6 bases lay between the germline ends.

The rearrangement links TRBV28 to TRBJ2-3; 9 bases align to TRBD2. This CDR3 is 17 amino acids long. Germline-derived CDR1 and CDR2 are MDHEN and SYDVKM. With 5 bases clipped from V and 5 bases from J, the junction kept 14 bases outside the gene matches. CDR3 sequence: CASSQAQAGGWKDTQYF. The CDR3 DNA follows: TGTGCCAGCAGTCAGGCGCAGGCGGGAGGGTGGAAAGATACGCAGTATTTT.

CDR3 DNA: TGCGCCAGCAGCTACCGGACTAGCGGGGGCCTCAGCACAGATACGCAGTATTTT. It encodes CASSYRTSGGLSTDTQYF. The V and J genes are TRBV5-1 and TRBJ2-3; the match to TRBD2 covers 13 bases. V shed 3 bases, J shed 0 bases, and the junction held 7 bases outside the gene matches. This CDR3 is built from 18 residues. Germline-derived CDR1 and CDR2 are SGHRS and YFSETQ.

In regard to this clone: The sample has other DNA sequences that encode this CDR3 too. The V call is TRBV27, the J call TRBJ2-7, with no clear D. V lost 4 bases, J lost 1 base, and 2 bases lay in between. The germline gives CDR1 MNHEY, CDR2 SMNVEV (reference sequence). The CDR3 is 11 amino acids. The CDR3 here is CASSSSYEQYF. The CDR3 nucleotides are TGTGCCAGCAGTTCGTCCTACGAGCAGTACTTC.

The chain links TRBV6-5 to TRBJ1-1; no firm D call. This CDR3 has 13 residues. In germline, CDR1 is MNHEY, CDR2 SVGAGI. Deletions cut 5 bases from V and 0 bases from J, with 7 bases between. The CDR3 reads CASSPGLNTEAFF. CDR3 DNA sequence: TGTGCCAGCAGTCCAGGCCTGAACACTGAAGCTTTCTTT.

The chain is built from TRBV4-3 and TRBJ1-4; 11 positions agree with TRBD1. Germline V CDR1 and CDR2: LGHNA, YSLEER. This CDR3 spans 16 amino acids. Trimming took 3 bases from V and 11 from J; bases not matched to a gene: 11. The CDR3 sequence: CASSHLYGTGGNKLFF. DNA for the CDR3: TGCGCCAGCAGCCATCTCTACGGGACAGGGGGAAATAAACTGTTTTTT.

J is TRBJ2-7 and V is TRBV11-1, with TRBD2 identical over 8 bases. With 6 bases clipped from V and 4 bases from J, the junction kept 14 bases outside the gene matches. CDR1 and CDR2 from the germline V gene are SGHAT and FQDESV (reference sequence). CDR3 length: 16 residues. The CDR3 sequence is CASRPTPGAGAYEQYF. CDR3 bases: TGTGCCAGCAGGCCTACGCCCGGAGCGGGAGCTTACGAGCAGTACTTC. Full variable domain (rest looked up from reference TRBV11-1 and TRBJ2-7): EAEVAQSPRYKITEKSQAVAFWCDPISGHATLYWYRQILGQGPELLVQFQDESVVDDSQLPKDRFSAERLKGVDSTLKIQPAELGDSAMYLCASRPTPGAGAYEQYFGPGTRLTVT.

This chain connects TRBV5-4 to TRBJ1-2, with 8 bases that match TRBD1. Unmatched junction bases numbered 9, after V lost 5 bases and J lost 0 bases. The length of the CDR3 is 16 residues. Germline lookup yields CDR1 SGHNT and CDR2 YYREEE (reference sequence). The CDR3 DNA follows: TGTGCCAGCAGTACGCAACCGACAGGGGCTAACTATGGCTACACCTTC. It codes for CASSTQPTGANYGYTF.

The CDR3 DNA follows: TGTGCCAGCAGTGAATCAAGGGGTATAGAGGAAAAACTGTTTTTT. Its translation: CASSESRGIEEKLFF. This rearrangement joins TRBV6-1 to TRBJ1-4; TRBD1 is a possible D gene (5 bases). This CDR3 region has 15 residues. With 2 bases removed from V and 8 bases from J, the gap between germline ends came to 15 bases. The germline V gene has CDR1 MNHNS and CDR2 SASEGT.

This chain joins TRBV2 and TRBJ1-3; TRBD1 matches at 7 bases. The CDR3 is 15 residues long. The germline CDR1 and CDR2 sequences are SNHLY and FYNNEI. J was trimmed by 0 bases and V by 7 bases; bases with no gene match: 6. CDR3 residues: CASTRQGSSGNTIYF. As DNA, the CDR3 is TGTGCCAGCACTCGACAGGGATCCTCTGGAAACACCATATATTTT.

V gene TRBV14 combines with J gene TRBJ1-1; no firm D call. Germline-derived CDR1 and CDR2 are SGHDN and FVKESK. This CDR3 is 15 amino acids long. V lost 1 base to trimming and J lost 5 bases, with 14 bases between them. This chain's CDR3 is CASSQAGKGGTEAFF. The CDR3 DNA reads as TGTGCCAGCAGCCAAGCCGGGAAGGGTGGGACTGAAGCTTTCTTT.

The chain is built from TRBV7-2 and TRBJ2-3, with 13 bases fitting TRBD2. From germline, CDR1 is SGHTA and CDR2 FQGNSA. With 2 bases clipped from V and 8 bases from J, the junction kept 10 bases outside the gene matches. The CDR3 is made up of 17 amino acids. The CDR3 reads CASSLRTSGSGEGTQYF. CDR3 sequence (DNA): TGTGCCAGCAGCTTACGGACTAGCGGGAGTGGTGAGGGTACGCAGTATTTT.

This chain connects TRBV9 to TRBJ2-7, with 7 bases aligning to TRBD1. The CDR3 contains 14 residues. Germline values: CDR1 SGDLS, CDR2 YYNGEE. V shed 0 bases, J shed 2 bases, and the junction held 2 bases outside the gene matches. The CDR3 region is CASSVEGAPYEQYF. The CDR3 nucleotides read TGTGCCAGCAGCGTAGAGGGGGCCCCCTACGAGCAGTACTTC.

This sequence joins TRBV7-6 and TRBJ2-1; 9 nucleotides line up with TRBD1. The CDR3 contains 15 residues. CDR1 and CDR2 from the germline V gene are SGHVS and FNYEAQ. The J segment lost 2 bases and the V segment lost 3 bases, leaving 2 bases of the junction unmatched. In nucleotides, the CDR3 is TGTGCCAGCAGCTTCCGGGACAGGGCCTACAATGAGCAGTTCTTC. It specifies CASSFRDRAYNEQFF.

V usage is TRBV11-2 and J usage is TRBJ2-3, with TRBD2 matching 7 bases. V lost 4 bases, J lost 10 bases, and 5 bases stayed unmatched. Germline lookup yields CDR1 SGHAT and CDR2 FQNNGV. This CDR3 is 12 amino acids long. The CDR3 DNA sequence: TGTGCCAGCAGCTCCAGCGGGAAAGCGCAGTATTTT. Encoded protein: CASSSSGKAQYF.

This clone has ten or more counts. This rearrangement joins TRBV5-6 to TRBJ2-7, with D perhaps TRBD1 (6 bases). The germline V gene has CDR1 SGHDT and CDR2 YYEEEE. V was shortened by 2 bases and J by 5 bases, with 29 bases between the two germline ends. CDR3 length: 19 amino acids. The CDR3 loop is CASSFSPFRKTGLRDEQYF. The DNA for the CDR3 is TGTGCCAGCAGCTTTAGTCCTTTCAGAAAAACAGGGTTGAGAGACGAGCAGTACTTC.

The chain employs TRBV7-9 and TRBJ1-5, with 7 bases fitting TRBD1. CDR3 length: 13 residues. Germline CDR1 SEHNR, CDR2 FQNEAQ (reference sequence). Trimming cost V 6 bases and J 4 bases; bases outside gene matches: 3. CDR3 residues: CASSSGGNQPQHF. The CDR3 DNA reads as TGTGCCAGCAGTTCAGGGGGGAATCAGCCCCAGCATTTT. The full variable domain, completed using reference TRBV7-9 and TRBJ1-5, is DTGVSQNPRHKITKRGQNVTFRCDPISEHNRLYWYRQTLGQGPEFLTYFQNEAQLEKSRLLSDRFSAERPKGSFSTLEIQRTEQGDSAMYLCASSSGGNQPQHFGDGTRLSIL.